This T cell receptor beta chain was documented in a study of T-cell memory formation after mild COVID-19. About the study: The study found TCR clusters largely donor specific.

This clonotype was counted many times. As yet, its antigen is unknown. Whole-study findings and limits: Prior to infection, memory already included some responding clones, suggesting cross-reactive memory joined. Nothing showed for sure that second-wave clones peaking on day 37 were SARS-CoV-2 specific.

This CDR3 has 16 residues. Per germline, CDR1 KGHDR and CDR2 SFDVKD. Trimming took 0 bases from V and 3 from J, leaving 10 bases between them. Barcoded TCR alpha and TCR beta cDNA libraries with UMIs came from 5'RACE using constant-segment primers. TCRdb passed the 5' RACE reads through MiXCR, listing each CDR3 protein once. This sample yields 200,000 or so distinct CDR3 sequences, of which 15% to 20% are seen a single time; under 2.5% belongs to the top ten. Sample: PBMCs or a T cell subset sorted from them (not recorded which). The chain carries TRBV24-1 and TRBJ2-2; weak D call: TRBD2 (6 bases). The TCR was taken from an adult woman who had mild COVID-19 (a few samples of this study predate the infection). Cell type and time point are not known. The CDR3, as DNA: TGTGCCACCAGTGATTTGGGGCGCGGGGACACCGGGGAGCTGTTTTTT. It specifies CATSDLGRGDTGELFF.